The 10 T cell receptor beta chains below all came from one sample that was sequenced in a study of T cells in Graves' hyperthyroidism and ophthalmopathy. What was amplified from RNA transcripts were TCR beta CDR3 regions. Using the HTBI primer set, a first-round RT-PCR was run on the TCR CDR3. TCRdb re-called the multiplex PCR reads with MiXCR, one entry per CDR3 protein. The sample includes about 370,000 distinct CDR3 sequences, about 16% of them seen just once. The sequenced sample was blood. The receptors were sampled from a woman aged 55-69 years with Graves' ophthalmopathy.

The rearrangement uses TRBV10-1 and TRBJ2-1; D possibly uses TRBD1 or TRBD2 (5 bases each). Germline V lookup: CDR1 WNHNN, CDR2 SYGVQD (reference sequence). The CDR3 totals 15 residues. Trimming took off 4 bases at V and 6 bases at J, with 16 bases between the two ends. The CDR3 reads CASSAGTLLGNEQFF. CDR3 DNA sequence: TGCGCCAGCAGTGCGGGGACCCTATTGGGCAATGAGCAGTTCTTC.

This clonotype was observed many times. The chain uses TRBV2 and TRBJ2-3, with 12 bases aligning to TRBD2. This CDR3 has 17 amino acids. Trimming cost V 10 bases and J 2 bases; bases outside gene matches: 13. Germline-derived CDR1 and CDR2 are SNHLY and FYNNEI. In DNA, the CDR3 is TGTGCCAACAAGGACAGCGGGACTAGCGGGTACACAGATACGCAGTATTTT. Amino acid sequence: CANKDSGTSGYTDTQYF.

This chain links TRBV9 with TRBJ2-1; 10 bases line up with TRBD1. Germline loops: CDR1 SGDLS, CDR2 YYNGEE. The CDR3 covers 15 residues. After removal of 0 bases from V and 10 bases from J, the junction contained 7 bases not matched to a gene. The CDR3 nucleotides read TGTGCCAGCAGCGTAGTAGGAGGACAGGGGGTCGAGCAGTTCTTC. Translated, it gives CASSVVGGQGVEQFF. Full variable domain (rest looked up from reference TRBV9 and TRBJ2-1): DSGVTQTPKHLITATGQRVTLRCSPRSGDLSVYWYQQSLDQGLQFLIQYYNGEERAKGNILERFSAQQFPDLHSELNLSSLELGDSALYFCASSVVGGQGVEQFFGPGTRLTVL.

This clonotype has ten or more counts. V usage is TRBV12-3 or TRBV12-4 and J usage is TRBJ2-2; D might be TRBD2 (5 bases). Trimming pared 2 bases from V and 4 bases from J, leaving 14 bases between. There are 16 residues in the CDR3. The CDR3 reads CASSLRFRAGTGELFF. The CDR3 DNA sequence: TGTGCCAGCAGTTTACGGTTTCGGGCGGGCACCGGGGAGCTGTTTTTT.

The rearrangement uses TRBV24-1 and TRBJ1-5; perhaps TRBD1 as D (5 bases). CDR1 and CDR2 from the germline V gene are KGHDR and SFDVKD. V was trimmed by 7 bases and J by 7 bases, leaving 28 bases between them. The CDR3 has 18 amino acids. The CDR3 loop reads CATSPGTAGSNLLQPQHF. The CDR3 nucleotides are TGTGCCACCAGCCCCGGGACCGCGGGATCCAATCTATTGCAGCCCCAGCATTTT.

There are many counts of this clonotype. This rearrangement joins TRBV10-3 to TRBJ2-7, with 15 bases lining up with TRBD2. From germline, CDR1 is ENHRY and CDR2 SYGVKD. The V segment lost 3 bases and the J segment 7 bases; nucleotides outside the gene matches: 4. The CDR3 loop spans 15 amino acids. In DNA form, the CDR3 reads TGTGCCATCAGTGAAACCGGGACTAGCGGGAGGGAGCAGTACTTC. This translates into CAISETGTSGREQYF.

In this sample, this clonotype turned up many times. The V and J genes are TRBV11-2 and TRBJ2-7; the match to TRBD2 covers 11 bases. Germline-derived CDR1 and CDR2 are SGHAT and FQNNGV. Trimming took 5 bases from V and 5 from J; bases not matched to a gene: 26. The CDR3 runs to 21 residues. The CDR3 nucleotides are TGTGCCAGCAGCCCCCGCCAGGGGGAGTTCATAGCGGGAGGGGTGTATGACGAGCAGTACTTC. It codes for CASSPRQGEFIAGGVYDEQYF.

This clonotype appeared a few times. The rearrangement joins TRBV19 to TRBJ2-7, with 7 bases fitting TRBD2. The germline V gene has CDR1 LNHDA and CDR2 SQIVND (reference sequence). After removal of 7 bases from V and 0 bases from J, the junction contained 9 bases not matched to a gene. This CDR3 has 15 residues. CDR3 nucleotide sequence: TGTGCCAGTACCCCCCGGGCTAGCGGCTCCTACGAGCAGTACTTC. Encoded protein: CASTPRASGSYEQYF.

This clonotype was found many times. This CDR3 reads CASSEGTSGRLGNEQFF. Here the CDR3 DNA reads TGTGCCAGCAGTGAAGGGACTAGCGGGAGGTTGGGCAATGAGCAGTTCTTC. The chain couples TRBV2 to TRBJ2-1, with TRBD2 matching 14 bases. The V gene end was trimmed by 1 base and the J gene end by 6 bases; junction bases not matched to a gene: 5. Per the germline V gene, CDR1 is SNHLY and CDR2 is FYNNEI. The CDR3 totals 17 residues. The full variable domain, in which reference TRBV2 and TRBJ2-1 provide the parts outside the CDR3, is EPEVTQTPSHQVTQMGQEVILRCVPISNHLYFYWYRQILGQKVEFLVSFYNNEISEKSEIFDDQFSVERPDGSNFTLKIRSTKLEDSAMYFCASSEGTSGRLGNEQFFGPGTRLTVL.

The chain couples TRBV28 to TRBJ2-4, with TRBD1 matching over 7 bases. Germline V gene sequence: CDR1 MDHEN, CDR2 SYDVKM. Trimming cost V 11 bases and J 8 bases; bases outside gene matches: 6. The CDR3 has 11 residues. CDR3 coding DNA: TGTGCCGCACAGGGGAGAGACATTCAGTACTTC. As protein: CAAQGRDIQYF.